The entry that follows covers one T cell receptor (beta chain) sequence. Its cognate antigen is unknown. Here immunoSEQ multiplex PCR was the method, and the copy in TCRdb shows in-frame clones only, minus some. The sample comprises several thousand clones, approximately 81% of which are singletons, and 8.6% rests with the top ten. The ends lost 3 bases at V and 5 bases at J; junction bases unmatched: 3. CDR1 is SGHRS, CDR2 YFSETQ, per germline. The length of the CDR3 is 14 residues. The source of the sample is a study of immune evolution from preneoplasia to lung adenocarcinoma. Study results and caveats: Normal lung had highest clonality; later lesions appeared denser, more diverse.

V usage is TRBV5-1 and J usage is TRBJ2-1; 9 positions match TRBD1. This receptor was taken from a person over 45 with lung adenocarcinoma. Sample: FFPE normal lung tissue adjacent to the tumor. CDR3 amino acids: CASSSGQGHNEQFF. The CDR3 DNA is TGCGCCAGCAGCTCGGGACAGGGTCACAATGAGCAGTTCTTC.